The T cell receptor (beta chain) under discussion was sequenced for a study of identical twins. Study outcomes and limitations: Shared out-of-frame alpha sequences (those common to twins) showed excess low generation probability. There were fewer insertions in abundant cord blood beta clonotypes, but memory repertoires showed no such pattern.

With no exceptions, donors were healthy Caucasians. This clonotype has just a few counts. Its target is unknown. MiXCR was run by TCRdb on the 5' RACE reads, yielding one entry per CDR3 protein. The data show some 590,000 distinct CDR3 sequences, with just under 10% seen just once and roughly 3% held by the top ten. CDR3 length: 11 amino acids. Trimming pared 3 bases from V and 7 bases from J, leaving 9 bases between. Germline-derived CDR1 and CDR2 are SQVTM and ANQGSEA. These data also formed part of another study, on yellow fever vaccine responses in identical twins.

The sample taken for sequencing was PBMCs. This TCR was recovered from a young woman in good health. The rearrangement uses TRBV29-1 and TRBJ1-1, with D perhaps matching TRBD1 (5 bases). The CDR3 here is CSVEGVLEAFF. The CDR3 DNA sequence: TGCAGCGTTGAGGGGGTCCTTGAAGCTTTCTTT.